The present T cell receptor beta chain was sequenced within a study of blood T cells in healthy people across ages. A second PCR of roughly 7 to 11 cycles used a sample-barcoded 5' primer and a J-beta primer mix. TCRdb called the 5' RACE reads again in MiXCR, with one record for every CDR3 protein. The repertoire holds roughly 700,000 distinct CDR3 sequences, 49% seen once, with around 32% in the top ten. Germline CDR1 reads GTSNPN; CDR2 reads SVGIG (reference sequence). V lost 1 base and J lost 8, with 11 bases in between. CDR3 length equals 12 residues. General observations from the study: It was not possible, with unsorted PBMCs, to conclusively compare naive and antigen-experienced cells.

Regarding this clonotype: The antigen is unknown.

Drawing of peripheral blood yielded 8.5 to 10 milliliters from each donor. The receptor was derived from a woman aged 55-70 years in good health. Source material: blood. The rearrangement joins TRBV30 to TRBJ1-1; D is perhaps TRBD1 (5 bases). Here the CDR3 reads CAWSGTRSEAFF. The CDR3 nucleotides read TGTGCCTGGAGTGGGACACGCTCGGAAGCTTTCTTT. The whole variable domain, filled in from reference TRBV30 and TRBJ1-1, reads SQTIHQWPATLVQPVGSPLSLECTVEGTSNPNLYWYRQAAGRGLQLLFYSVGIGQISSEVPQNLSASRPQDRQFILSSKKLLLSDSGFYLCAWSGTRSEAFFGQGTRLTVV.